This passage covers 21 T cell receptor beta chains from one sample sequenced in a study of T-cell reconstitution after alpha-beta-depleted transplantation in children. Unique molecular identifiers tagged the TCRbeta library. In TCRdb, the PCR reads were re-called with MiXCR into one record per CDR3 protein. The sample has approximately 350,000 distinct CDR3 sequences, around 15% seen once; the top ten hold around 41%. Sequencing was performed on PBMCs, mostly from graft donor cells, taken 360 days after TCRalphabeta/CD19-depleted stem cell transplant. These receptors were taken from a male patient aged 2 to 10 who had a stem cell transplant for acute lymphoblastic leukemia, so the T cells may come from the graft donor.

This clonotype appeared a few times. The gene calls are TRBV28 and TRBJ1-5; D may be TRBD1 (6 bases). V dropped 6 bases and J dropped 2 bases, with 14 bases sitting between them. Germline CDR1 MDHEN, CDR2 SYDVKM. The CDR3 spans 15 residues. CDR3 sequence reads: CASRDTGMGNQPQHF. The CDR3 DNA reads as TGTGCCAGCAGGGACACAGGGATGGGCAATCAGCCCCAGCATTTT.

CDR3 sequence: CSARDLAAHQETQYF. In DNA form, the CDR3 reads TGCAGTGCTAGAGACCTAGCGGCGCACCAAGAGACCCAGTACTTC. V and J are TRBV20-1 and TRBJ2-5, with 7 bases that match TRBD2. The CDR3 runs 15 residues. Germline lookup yields CDR1 DFQATT and CDR2 SNEGSKA (reference sequence). Trimming removed 0 bases from V and 0 bases from J; junction bases left unmatched: 4.

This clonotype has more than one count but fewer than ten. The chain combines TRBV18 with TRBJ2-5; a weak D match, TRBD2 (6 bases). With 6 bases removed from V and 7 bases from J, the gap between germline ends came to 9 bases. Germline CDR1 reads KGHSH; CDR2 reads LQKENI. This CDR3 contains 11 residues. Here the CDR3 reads CASSAEGTQYF. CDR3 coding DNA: TGTGCCAGCTCGGCGGAGGGGACCCAGTACTTC.

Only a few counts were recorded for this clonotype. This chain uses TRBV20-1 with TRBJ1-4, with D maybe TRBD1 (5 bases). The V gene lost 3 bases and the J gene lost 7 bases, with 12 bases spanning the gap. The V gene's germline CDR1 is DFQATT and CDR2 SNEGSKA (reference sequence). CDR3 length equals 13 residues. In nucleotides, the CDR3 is TGCAGTGCTAGCCCCGGGGGAGTTGAAAAACTGTTTTTT. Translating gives CSASPGGVEKLFF.

CDR3 residues: CASSMDSAQETQYF. The CDR3 DNA reads TGTGCCAGCAGCATGGACAGTGCACAAGAGACCCAGTACTTC. The V and J genes are TRBV6-2 or TRBV6-3 and TRBJ2-5; tentatively, D is TRBD1 (6 bases). Looked up from germline, CDR1 is MNHEY and CDR2 is SVGEGT. CDR3 length: 14 amino acids. The V and J ends lost 6 bases and 2 bases respectively, with 13 bases between them.

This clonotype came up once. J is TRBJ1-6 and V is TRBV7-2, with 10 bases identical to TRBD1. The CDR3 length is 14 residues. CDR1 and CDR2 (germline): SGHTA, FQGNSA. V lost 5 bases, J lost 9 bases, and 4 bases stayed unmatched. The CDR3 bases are TGTGCCAGCAGCACGACAGGGGGCGTTTCACCCCTCCACTTT. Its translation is CASSTTGGVSPLHF.

The CDR3 spells CATATGPRSSYNSPLHF. Written as DNA, the CDR3 is TGTGCCACAGCCACAGGGCCGCGCAGCTCCTATAATTCACCCCTCCACTTT. V is TRBV10-3 and J is TRBJ1-6, with TRBD1 as a possible D gene (6 bases). The germline gives CDR1 ENHRY, CDR2 SYGVKD. This CDR3 has 17 residues. V was clipped by 10 bases and J by 0 bases, with 19 bases between them.

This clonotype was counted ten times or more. CDR3 DNA sequence: TGTGCCAGCAGTTTTGACAGGGGCAATAACTATGGCTACACCTTC. Protein sequence: CASSFDRGNNYGYTF. The chain joins TRBV12-3 or TRBV12-4 to TRBJ1-2, with 8 bases fitting TRBD1. The CDR3 spans 15 residues. V gave up 3 bases and J gave up 1 base; unmatched junction bases: 4.

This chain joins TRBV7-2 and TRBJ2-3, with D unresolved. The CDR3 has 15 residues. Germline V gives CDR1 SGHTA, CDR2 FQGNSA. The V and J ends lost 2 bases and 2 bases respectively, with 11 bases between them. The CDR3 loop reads CASSLRGQITDTQYF. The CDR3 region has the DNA TGTGCCAGCAGCTTAAGAGGCCAGATCACAGATACGCAGTATTTT.

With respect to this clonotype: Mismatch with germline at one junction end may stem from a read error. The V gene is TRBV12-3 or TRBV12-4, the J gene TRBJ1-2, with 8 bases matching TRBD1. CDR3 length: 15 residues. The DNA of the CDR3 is TGTGCCAGCAGTCCGTCAGGACAGGGTATCTATCGCTACACCTTC. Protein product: CASSPSGQGIYRYTF.

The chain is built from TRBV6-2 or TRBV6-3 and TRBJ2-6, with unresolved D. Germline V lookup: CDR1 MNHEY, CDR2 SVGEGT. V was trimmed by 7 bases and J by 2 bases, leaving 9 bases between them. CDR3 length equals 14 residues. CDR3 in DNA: TGTGCCAGCATAGCCTGGGCTGGGGCCAACGTCCTGACTTTC. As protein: CASIAWAGANVLTF.

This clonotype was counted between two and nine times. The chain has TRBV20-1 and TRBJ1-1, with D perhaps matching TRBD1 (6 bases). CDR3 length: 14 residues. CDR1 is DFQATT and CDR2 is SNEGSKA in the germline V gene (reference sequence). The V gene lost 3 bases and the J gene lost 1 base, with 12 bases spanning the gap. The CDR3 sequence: CSARLGGPNTEAFF. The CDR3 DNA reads TGCAGTGCTAGGCTCGGGGGGCCGAACACTGAAGCTTTCTTT.

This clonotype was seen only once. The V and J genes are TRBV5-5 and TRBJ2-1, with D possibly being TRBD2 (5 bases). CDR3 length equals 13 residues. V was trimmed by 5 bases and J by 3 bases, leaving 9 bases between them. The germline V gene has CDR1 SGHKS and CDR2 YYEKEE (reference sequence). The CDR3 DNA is TGTGCCAGCAGTGGGCGGGTCTACAATGAGCAGTTCTTC. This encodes CASSGRVYNEQFF.

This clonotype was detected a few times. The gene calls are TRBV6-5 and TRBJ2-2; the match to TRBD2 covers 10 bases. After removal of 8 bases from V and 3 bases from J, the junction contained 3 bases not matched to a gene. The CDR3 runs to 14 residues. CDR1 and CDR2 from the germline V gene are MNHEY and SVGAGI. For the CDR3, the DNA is TGTGCCAGCGTACTAGCGGGGCACACCGGGGAGCTGTTTTTT. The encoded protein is CASVLAGHTGELFF.

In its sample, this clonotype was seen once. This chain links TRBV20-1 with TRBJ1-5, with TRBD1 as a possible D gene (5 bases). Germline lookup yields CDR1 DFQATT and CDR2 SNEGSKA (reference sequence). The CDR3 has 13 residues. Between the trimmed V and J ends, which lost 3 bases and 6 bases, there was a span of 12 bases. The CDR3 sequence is CSASPGRGQPQHF. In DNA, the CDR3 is TGCAGTGCTAGCCCTGGGAGGGGTCAGCCCCAGCATTTT.

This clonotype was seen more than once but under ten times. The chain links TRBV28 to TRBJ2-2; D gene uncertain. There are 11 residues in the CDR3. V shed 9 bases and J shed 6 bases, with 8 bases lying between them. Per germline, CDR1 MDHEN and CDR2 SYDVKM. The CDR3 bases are TGTGCCAGTTTTTTGGCCGGGGAGCTGTTTTTT. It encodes CASFLAGELFF.

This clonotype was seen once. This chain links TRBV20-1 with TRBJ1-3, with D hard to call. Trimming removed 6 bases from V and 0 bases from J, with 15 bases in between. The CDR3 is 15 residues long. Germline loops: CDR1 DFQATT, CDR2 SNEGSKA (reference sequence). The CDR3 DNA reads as TGCAGTGCCTCCCCCTCTGGTCCCTCTGGAAACACCATATATTTT. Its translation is CSASPSGPSGNTIYF.

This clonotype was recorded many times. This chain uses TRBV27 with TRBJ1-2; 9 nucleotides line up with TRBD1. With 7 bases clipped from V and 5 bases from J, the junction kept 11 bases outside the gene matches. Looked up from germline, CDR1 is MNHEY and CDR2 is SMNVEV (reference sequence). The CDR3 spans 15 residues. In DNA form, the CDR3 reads TGTGCCAGCATGTCCCCGGACAGGGGAGCGTATGGCTACACCTTC. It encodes CASMSPDRGAYGYTF.

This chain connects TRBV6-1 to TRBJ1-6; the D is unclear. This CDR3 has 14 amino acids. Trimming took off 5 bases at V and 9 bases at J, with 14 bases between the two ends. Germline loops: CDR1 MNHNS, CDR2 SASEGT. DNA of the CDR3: TGTGCCAGCAGTACGACCTGGTTCGTTTCACCCCTCCACTTT. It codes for CASSTTWFVSPLHF.

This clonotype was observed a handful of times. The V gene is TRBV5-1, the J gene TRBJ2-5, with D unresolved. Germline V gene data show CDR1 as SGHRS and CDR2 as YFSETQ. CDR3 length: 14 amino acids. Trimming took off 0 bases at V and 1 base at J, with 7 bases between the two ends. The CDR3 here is CASSLATSQETQYF. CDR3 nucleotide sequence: TGCGCCAGCAGCTTGGCAACATCCCAAGAGACCCAGTACTTC.

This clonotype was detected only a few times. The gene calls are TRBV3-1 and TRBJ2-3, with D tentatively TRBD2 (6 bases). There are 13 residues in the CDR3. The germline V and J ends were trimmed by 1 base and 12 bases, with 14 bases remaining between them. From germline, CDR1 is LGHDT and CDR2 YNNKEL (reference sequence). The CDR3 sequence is CASSQGRASGQYF. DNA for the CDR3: TGTGCCAGCAGCCAAGGGAGGGCCTCGGGACAGTATTTT.